This T cell receptor (beta chain) is from a study of neurological immune-mediated disorders. This clonotype was seen many times. The V gene's germline CDR1 is SGHRS and CDR2 YFSETQ. The CDR3 sequence is 16 residues long. V shed 4 bases, J shed 2 bases, and the junction held 3 bases outside the gene matches. The authors produced cDNA by 5'RACE using 10-nucleotide random UMIs. MiXCR, applied by TCRdb to the 5' RACE reads, yields one record per CDR3 protein. The repertoire has tens of thousands of distinct CDR3 sequences, about 6.7% of them found once; the top ten carry under 5.5%. The chain couples TRBV5-1 to TRBJ2-1; the match to TRBD2 covers 13 bases. This TCR came from a middle-aged woman in good health. Source material: PBMCs. This CDR3 is CASSLGLAGAYNEQFF. Here the CDR3 DNA reads TGCGCCAGCAGCCTTGGACTAGCGGGAGCCTACAATGAGCAGTTCTTC.